The 4 T cell receptor beta chains given below trace back to one sample, sequenced in a study of tumor-infiltrating lymphocytes in primary liver carcinoma. The authors made TCR beta cDNA from 400 to 600 ng total RNA with a constant-region primer. Generation of the TCR beta libraries relied on three nested multiplex PCR rounds using slightly modified ARM-PCR. Both of the initial two PCR rounds ran for about 9 cycles and employed TRBV1-TRBV30 forward primers alongside a C-beta reverse primer. TCRdb redid the calling of the multiplex PCR reads with MiXCR, one entry per CDR3 protein. The repertoire holds just under 95,000 distinct CDR3 sequences, about 70% seen once, with around 25% in the top ten. Co-extraction of RNA and DNA was performed on about 20-32 mg of unsorted bulk tissue. Sequences were obtained from tumor-adjacent normal liver tissue. Source of these receptors: a man aged 35 to 55 with primary liver carcinoma and hepatitis B virus infection.

This clonotype was detected once. The CDR3 does not close with the conserved phenylalanine or tryptophan, likely indicating a read error. The V call is TRBV30, the J call TRBJ2-4, with a possible D match to TRBD2 (6 bases). There are 14 residues in the CDR3. The germline V gene has CDR1 GTSNPN and CDR2 SVGIG (reference sequence). With 4 bases removed from V and 7 bases from J, the gap between germline ends came to 17 bases. The CDR3 loop reads CAWTFGGEWNIQYS. The CDR3 DNA reads TGTGCCTGGACTTTCGGGGGAGAGTGGAACATTCAGTACTCC.

This clonotype was observed many times. The chain carries TRBV29-1 and TRBJ2-7, with 14 bases matching TRBD2. CDR3 length equals 16 residues. Trimming removed 0 bases from V and 3 bases from J; junction bases left unmatched: 4. Germline CDR1 and CDR2: SQVTM and ANQGSEA. The CDR3 DNA reads as TGCAGCGTTGAAGATCAGGGGACTAGCGGGAGCTACGAGCAGTACTTC. Translated: CSVEDQGTSGSYEQYF.

On this clonotype itself: The missing conserved phenylalanine or tryptophan at the end of this CDR3 makes a read error likely. This rearrangement joins TRBV12-3 or TRBV12-4 to TRBJ2-1, with D possibly being TRBD2 (5 bases). V dropped 4 bases and J dropped 5 bases, with 9 bases sitting between them. The CDR3 length is 13 residues. CDR3 region: CASSWRADNEQFL. DNA for the CDR3: TGTGCCAGCAGTTGGAGAGCGGACAATGAGCAGTTCTTG.

About this clonotype itself: Relative to the germline gene, one junction end is altered; a read error may explain this. This chain's CDR3 is CASSLSGIYKKLFF. The CDR3 coding sequence is TGCGCCAGCAGCTTGTCCGGGATCTACAAAAAACTGTTTTTT. The chain joins TRBV7-8 to TRBJ1-4; D is unclear. This CDR3 has 14 amino acids. Germline loops: CDR1 SGHVS, CDR2 FQNEAQ.